Below are 28 T cell receptor beta chains sequenced from a single sample in a study of T-cell memory formation after mild COVID-19. Via MiXCR, TCRdb re-called the 5' RACE reads, giving one row per CDR3 protein. Here the sample spans about 310,000 distinct CDR3 sequences, just under 20% being singletons. Input material: PBMCs or a T cell subset sorted from them (not recorded which). These TCRs come from a man between 18 and 29 years old who had mild COVID-19 (a few samples of this study predate the infection). Cell type and time point are not known.

The V gene is TRBV18, the J gene TRBJ1-5, with TRBD1 as a possible D gene (5 bases). V lost 3 bases to trimming and J lost 5 bases, with 8 bases between them. Germline-derived CDR1 and CDR2 are KGHSH and LQKENI. The CDR3 spans 13 residues. CDR3 sequence reads: CASSPGADQPQHF. CDR3 coding DNA: TGTGCCAGCTCACCTGGGGCCGATCAGCCCCAGCATTTT.

The chain has TRBV5-1 and TRBJ1-6; D call uncertain. This CDR3 has 13 amino acids. V lost 4 bases, J lost 5 bases, and 7 bases lay in between. The germline V gene has CDR1 SGHRS and CDR2 YFSETQ. CDR3 nucleotide sequence: TGCGCCAGCAGCACGGATGATAATTCACCCCTCCACTTT. Its translation is CASSTDDNSPLHF.

The chain links TRBV3-1 to TRBJ1-2, with unresolved D. V was pared by 1 base and J by 2 bases, with 2 bases between. The CDR3 extends over 12 amino acids. Per the germline V gene, CDR1 is LGHDT and CDR2 is YNNKEL (reference sequence). This CDR3 is CASSQVNYGYTF. CDR3 in DNA: TGTGCCAGCAGCCAAGTCAACTATGGCTACACCTTC.

This clonotype was picked up many times. The CDR3 DNA reads as TGTGCCAGCAGCTCGACAGGGAACACTGAAGCTTTCTTT. Protein sequence: CASSSTGNTEAFF. The V and J genes are TRBV7-2 and TRBJ1-1; weak D call: TRBD1 (6 bases). This CDR3 has 13 amino acids. V lost 4 bases to trimming and J lost 1 base, with 7 bases between them. CDR1 and CDR2 from the germline V gene are SGHTA and FQGNSA.

This clonotype appeared a few times. The rearrangement links TRBV5-1 to TRBJ2-1; 8 bases match TRBD1. CDR1 and CDR2 from the germline V gene are SGHRS and YFSETQ. V gave up 0 bases and J gave up 12 bases; unmatched junction bases: 11. The CDR3 is 15 residues long. The CDR3 spells CASSLDGDRLFMQFF. CDR3 nucleotide sequence: TGCGCCAGCAGCTTGGACGGGGACAGGCTATTCATGCAGTTCTTC. Full variable domain (missing parts from reference TRBV5-1 and TRBJ2-1): KAGVTQTPRYLIKTRGQQVTLSCSPISGHRSVSWYQQTPGQGLQFLFEYFSETQRNKGNFPGRFSGRQFSNSRSEMNVSTLELGDSALYLCASSLDGDRLFMQFFGPGTRLTVL.

This rearrangement joins TRBV6-5 to TRBJ1-6, with 9 bases aligning to TRBD1. V lost 5 bases, J lost 14 bases, and 7 bases stayed unmatched. Germline assignment: CDR1 MNHEY and CDR2 SVGAGI. This CDR3 comprises 13 residues. The CDR3: CASSPDRGKALHF. CDR3 nucleotides: TGTGCCAGCAGTCCGGACAGGGGAAAAGCCCTCCACTTT.

The genes are TRBV29-1 and TRBJ2-1, with TRBD2 matching over 8 bases. This CDR3 region has 14 residues. Germline assignment: CDR1 SQVTM and CDR2 ANQGSEA. V trimming: 7 bases; J trimming: 2 bases; junction bases outside the gene matches: 7. Written as DNA, the CDR3 is TGCAGCGGCGACGGACTAGCAGCCTACAATGAGCAGTTCTTC. Amino acids: CSGDGLAAYNEQFF.

This clonotype was counted a few times. The chain carries TRBV12-3 or TRBV12-4 and TRBJ1-2, with TRBD1 matching 11 bases. The CDR3 is 16 residues long. J gave up 5 bases and V 5 bases, and 10 bases lay outside the gene matches. The CDR3 sequence: CASSRIVGQGVYGYTF. The CDR3 DNA follows: TGTGCCAGCAGTCGAATCGTGGGACAGGGGGTATATGGCTACACCTTC.

This clonotype showed up just a few times. The J gene is TRBJ2-5, the V gene TRBV7-2; D might be TRBD1 or TRBD2, each matching 5 bases. V was cut by 6 bases and J by 5 bases, with 13 bases left in between. Germline V gene lookup returns CDR1 SGHTA and CDR2 FQGNSA. The CDR3 has 13 residues. The CDR3 sequence: CASRPPGAETQYF. CDR3 coding DNA: TGTGCCAGCAGGCCTCCCGGGGCGGAGACCCAGTACTTC.

The genes are TRBV7-2 and TRBJ2-1; D may correspond to TRBD1 or TRBD2 (6 bases each). The CDR3 has 16 amino acids. Germline lookup yields CDR1 SGHTA and CDR2 FQGNSA. V was shortened by 3 bases and J by 3 bases, with 15 bases between the two germline ends. In DNA, the CDR3 is TGTGCCAGCAGCTTCTTGAGTCGGGGGCGCTACAATGAGCAGTTCTTC. It specifies CASSFLSRGRYNEQFF.

The chain uses TRBV27 and TRBJ2-2; TRBD1 might be the D (5 bases). The CDR3 sequence is 16 residues long. From germline, CDR1 is MNHEY and CDR2 SMNVEV (reference sequence). Trimming took off 3 bases at V and 4 bases at J, with 15 bases between the two ends. CDR3 residues: CASSFRGRAVTGELFF. The CDR3 nucleotides are TGTGCCAGCAGTTTTCGCGGCAGGGCGGTCACCGGGGAGCTGTTTTTT.

This clonotype came up a few times. The chain links TRBV4-2 to TRBJ2-4; weak D call: TRBD2 (6 bases). Trimming shortened V by 4 bases and J by 8 bases, and 18 bases separated the two germline ends. The CDR3 sequence is 15 residues long. Germline V gene data show CDR1 as LGHNA and CDR2 as YNFKEQ. The CDR3 sequence: CASSPPGTPIHIQYF. The CDR3 coding sequence is TGTGCCAGCAGCCCACCTGGGACTCCTATCCACATTCAGTACTTC.

The table lists this clonotype with a few counts. The CDR3 loop reads CASSLVGRSYNEQFF. In DNA form, the CDR3 reads TGTGCCAGCAGCTTGGTTGGGCGGTCCTACAATGAGCAGTTCTTC. The rearrangement links TRBV11-2 to TRBJ2-1; D remains ambiguous. CDR3 length: 15 amino acids. Deletions cut 3 bases from V and 1 base from J, with 10 bases between. The germline V gene encodes CDR1 SGHAT and CDR2 FQNNGV.

A few counts support this clonotype. The CDR3 here is CASSLAGGNNEQFF. The CDR3 DNA sequence: TGTGCCAGCAGCTTAGCGGGGGGGAACAATGAGCAGTTCTTC. The V gene is TRBV7-9, the J gene TRBJ2-1, with 7 bases matching TRBD2. This CDR3 spans 14 amino acids. The V segment lost 0 bases and the J segment 5 bases; nucleotides outside the gene matches: 1. Germline assignment: CDR1 SEHNR and CDR2 FQNEAQ (reference sequence).

The chain has TRBV20-1 and TRBJ2-5; 10 bases agree with TRBD1. V lost 5 bases and J lost 1; bases outside the gene matches: 7. The CDR3 length is 15 residues. Germline CDR1 and CDR2: DFQATT and SNEGSKA (reference sequence). CDR3 sequence (DNA): TGCAGTGCTCGATGGGACAGGGGAGGCCAAGAGACCCAGTACTTC. Its translation is CSARWDRGGQETQYF.

The DNA of the CDR3 is TGTGCCAGCAGGGCCGGGACAGGGTCAAATGAGCAGTTCTTC. This sequence encodes CASRAGTGSNEQFF. This chain joins TRBV7-9 and TRBJ2-1; 9 bases align to TRBD1. The ends lost 6 bases at V and 7 bases at J; junction bases unmatched: 7. This CDR3 spans 14 amino acids. Per the germline V gene, CDR1 is SEHNR and CDR2 is FQNEAQ (reference sequence).

The rearrangement links TRBV12-3 or TRBV12-4 to TRBJ1-1; a possible D gene is TRBD1 (5 bases). Trimming shortened V by 5 bases and J by 6 bases, and 13 bases separated the two germline ends. The CDR3 consists of 13 residues. Here the CDR3 DNA reads TGTGCCAGCAGTAGAGACATGGGGGCTGAAGCTTTCTTT. This sequence encodes CASSRDMGAEAFF.

The CDR3 nucleotides read TGTGCCAGCAGCTTGGACAGCGGAACCTACGAGCAGTACGTC. It specifies CASSLDSGTYEQYV. The genes are TRBV7-6 and TRBJ2-7; possibly TRBD1 for D (6 bases). V dropped 3 bases and J dropped 2 bases, with 11 bases sitting between them. The CDR3 covers 14 residues. Germline CDR1 is SGHVS and CDR2 is FNYEAQ.

A few counts support this clonotype. The chain uses TRBV20-1 and TRBJ2-3; D unclear. CDR1 is DFQATT and CDR2 is SNEGSKA in the germline V gene (reference sequence). The CDR3 is made up of 14 amino acids. V lost 3 bases and J 0 bases, leaving 10 bases between the germline ends. CDR3 nucleotide sequence: TGCAGTGCTAGGGTTCAGAGTAGCACAGATACGCAGTATTTT. Encoded protein: CSARVQSSTDTQYF.

This chain joins TRBV18 and TRBJ1-2, with D perhaps matching TRBD1 (5 bases). Germline assignment: CDR1 KGHSH and CDR2 LQKENI. V was pared by 4 bases and J by 3 bases, with 9 bases between. CDR3 length: 13 amino acids. CDR3 sequence: CASSQTADYGYTF. Written as DNA, the CDR3 is TGTGCCAGCTCACAGACAGCCGACTATGGCTACACCTTC.

This clonotype was counted many times. The rearrangement links TRBV23-1 to TRBJ2-1; unclear D gene. TRBV23-1 is placed among ORFs of uncertain function. The CDR3 has 12 residues. Trimming stripped 0 bases from V and 9 bases from J, with 6 bases between. CDR3 loop: CASSQSKGEQFF. The CDR3 DNA reads as TGCGCCAGCAGTCAATCGAAGGGTGAGCAGTTCTTC.

The V call is TRBV18, the J call TRBJ1-4; D call uncertain. Germline V gene lookup returns CDR1 KGHSH and CDR2 LQKENI. V was cut by 6 bases and J by 0 bases, with 11 bases left in between. The CDR3 extends over 15 amino acids. The CDR3 coding sequence is TGTGCCAGCTCCCCTGGACCGTCAACTAATGAAAAACTGTTTTTT. Translating gives CASSPGPSTNEKLFF.

The chain joins TRBV12-3 or TRBV12-4 to TRBJ2-2, with D unresolved. V was shortened by 2 bases and J by 4 bases, with 8 bases between the two germline ends. This CDR3 comprises 14 residues. This chain's CDR3 is CASSLWQTTGELFF. In DNA form, the CDR3 reads TGTGCCAGCAGTTTATGGCAGACCACCGGGGAGCTGTTTTTT.

The chain uses TRBV6-6 and TRBJ2-3; a possible D gene is TRBD2 (6 bases). The CDR3 covers 19 residues. Trimming stripped 1 base from V and 0 bases from J, with 20 bases between. CDR1 MNHNY and CDR2 SVGAGI come from the germline V gene (reference sequence). CDR3 sequence (DNA): TGTGCCAGCAGTTACTTGAGTTGGGGCGCTAGCGATAGCACAGATACGCAGTATTTT. It yields the protein CASSYLSWGASDSTDTQYF.

The rearrangement uses TRBV5-1 and TRBJ2-2, with 8 bases aligning to TRBD2. The germline V gene encodes CDR1 SGHRS and CDR2 YFSETQ. Unmatched junction bases numbered 3, after V lost 6 bases and J lost 2 bases. The CDR3 totals 14 residues. The DNA of the CDR3 is TGCGCCAGCACCCGGGGGGGCAACACCGGGGAGCTGTTTTTT. Translated: CASTRGGNTGELFF.

The chain employs TRBV27 and TRBJ2-7; D not certain. Trimming shortened V by 7 bases and J by 5 bases, and 15 bases separated the two germline ends. Per the germline V gene, CDR1 is MNHEY and CDR2 is SMNVEV (reference sequence). This CDR3 region has 13 residues. DNA of the CDR3: TGTGCCAGCAAGAGATACGGTGGGAACGAGCAGTACTTC. It encodes CASKRYGGNEQYF.

This clonotype was found a few times. This chain joins TRBV7-9 and TRBJ2-3; 9 nucleotides line up with TRBD2. V shed 4 bases, J shed 2 bases, and the junction held 4 bases outside the gene matches. The CDR3 runs to 15 residues. Germline CDR1 SEHNR, CDR2 FQNEAQ (reference sequence). Written as DNA, the CDR3 is TGTGCCAGCAGCTGGGGGACTAGCAACACAGATACGCAGTATTTT. Translated: CASSWGTSNTDTQYF.

This clonotype was counted a few times. V gene TRBV10-2 combines with J gene TRBJ1-1; 8 bases fit TRBD1. The V segment lost 4 bases and the J segment 5 bases; nucleotides outside the gene matches: 3. The CDR3 is 13 residues long. CDR1 and CDR2 (germline): WSHSY, SAAADI. The CDR3 coding sequence is TGCGCCAGCAGTGGAGACAGGGGAACTGAAGCTTTCTTT. It codes for CASSGDRGTEAFF.